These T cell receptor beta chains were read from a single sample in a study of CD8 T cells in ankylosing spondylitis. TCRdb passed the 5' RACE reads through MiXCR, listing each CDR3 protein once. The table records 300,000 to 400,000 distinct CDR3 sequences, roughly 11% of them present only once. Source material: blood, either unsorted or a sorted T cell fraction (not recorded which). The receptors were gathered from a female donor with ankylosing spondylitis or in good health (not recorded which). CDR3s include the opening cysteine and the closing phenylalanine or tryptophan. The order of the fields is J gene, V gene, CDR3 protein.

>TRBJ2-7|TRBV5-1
CASRSKPPGQIYEQYF
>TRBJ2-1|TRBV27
CATGSYNEQFF
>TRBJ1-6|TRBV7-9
CASSLEGQGSSPLHF
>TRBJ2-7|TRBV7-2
CASSLGGFAGAVEQYF
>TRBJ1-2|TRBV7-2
CASRSPGAANYGYTF
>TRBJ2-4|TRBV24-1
CATSDSRDRGHENIQYF
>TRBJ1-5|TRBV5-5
CASSSQDRRDQPQHF
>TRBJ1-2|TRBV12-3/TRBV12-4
CASTLGRAHGYTF
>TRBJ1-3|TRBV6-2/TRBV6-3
CASTSKDFGNTIYF
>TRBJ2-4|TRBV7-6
CASSLERDRVGIQYF
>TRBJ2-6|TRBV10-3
CAISQGSGANVLTF
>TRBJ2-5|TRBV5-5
CASGFPGEETQYF
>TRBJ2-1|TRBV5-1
CASSWGDRGDYNEQFF
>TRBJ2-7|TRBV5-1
CASAPWGLGSSSFVEQYF
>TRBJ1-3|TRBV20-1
CSARVLRGSGNTIYF
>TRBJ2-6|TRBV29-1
CSVDSPSGANVLTF
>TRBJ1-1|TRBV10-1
CASSVRGGTEAFF
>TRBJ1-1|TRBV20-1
CSTSQGYTEAFF
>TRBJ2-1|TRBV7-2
CASSLGTTNEQFF
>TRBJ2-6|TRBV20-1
CSARRPGQGSPGANVLTF
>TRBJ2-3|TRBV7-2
CASSSRQTSGVGGAQYF
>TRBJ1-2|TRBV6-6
CASATGQNYGYTF
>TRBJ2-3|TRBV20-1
CNKWDISTDTQYF
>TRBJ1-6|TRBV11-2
CASSLLSAGGTGNSPLHF
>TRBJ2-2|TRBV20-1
CSVPTRGMNTGELFF
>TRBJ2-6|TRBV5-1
CASSLKGAGANVLTF
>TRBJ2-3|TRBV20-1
CSARRTSGGTDTQYF
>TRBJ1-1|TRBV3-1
CASSPQGGWTEAFF
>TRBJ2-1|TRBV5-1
CASSLGSAEGYNEQFF
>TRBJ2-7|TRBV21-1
CASSSWGPAGSSSYEQYF
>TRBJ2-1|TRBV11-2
CASSLDRGSPGYAYNEQFF
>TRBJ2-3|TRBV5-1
CASSLARAGGLTDTQYF
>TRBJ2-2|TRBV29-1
CSVERGSSGELFF
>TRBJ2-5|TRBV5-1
CASSLDASRKTQYF
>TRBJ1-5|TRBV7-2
CASSLQGYQPQHF
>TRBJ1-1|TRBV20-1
CSARDSKNTEAFF
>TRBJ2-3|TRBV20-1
CSAADYSSTDTQYF
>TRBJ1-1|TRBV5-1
CASSGRQEKNTEAFF
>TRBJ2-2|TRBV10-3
CAISESPQELFF
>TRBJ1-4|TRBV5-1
CASSTGHGSNEKLFF
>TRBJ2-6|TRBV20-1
CSARGRSSGANVLTF
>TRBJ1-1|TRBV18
CASSPRDSGTEAFF
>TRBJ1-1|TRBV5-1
CASSLIGVMNTEAFF
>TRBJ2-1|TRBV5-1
CASRYTGTSGTHEQFF
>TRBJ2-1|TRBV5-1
CASSLIPSSGGHEQFF
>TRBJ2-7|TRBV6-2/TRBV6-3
CASSYSSLAGGSYDEQYF
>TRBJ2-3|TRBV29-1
CSVDRSLTDTQYF
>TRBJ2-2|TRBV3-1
CASSRLATRSGELFF
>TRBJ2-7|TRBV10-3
CAISELLPGHPGHEQYF
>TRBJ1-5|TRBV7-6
CASSLVSGGGQPQHF
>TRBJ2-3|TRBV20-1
CSASQGADTQYF
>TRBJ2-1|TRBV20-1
CSPSPGLAGGPNEQFF
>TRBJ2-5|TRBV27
CASSPGLVETQYF
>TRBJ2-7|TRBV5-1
CASSPSLDHYEQYF
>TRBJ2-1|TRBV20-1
CTGAASGYNEQFF
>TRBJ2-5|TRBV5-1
CASSLPGQGGDAQYF
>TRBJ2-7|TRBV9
CASSVFEGAVEQYF
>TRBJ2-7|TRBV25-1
CASSGRPPSYEQYF
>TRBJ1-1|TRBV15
CATSRDLRQLF